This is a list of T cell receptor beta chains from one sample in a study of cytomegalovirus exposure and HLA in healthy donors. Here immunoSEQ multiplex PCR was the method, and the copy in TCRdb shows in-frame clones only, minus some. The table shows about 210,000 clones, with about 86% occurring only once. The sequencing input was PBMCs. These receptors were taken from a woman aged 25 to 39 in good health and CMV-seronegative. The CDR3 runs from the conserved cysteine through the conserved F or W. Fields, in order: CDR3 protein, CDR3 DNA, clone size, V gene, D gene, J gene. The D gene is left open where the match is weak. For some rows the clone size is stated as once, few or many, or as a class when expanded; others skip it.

CDR3: CASSLVASSSYEQYF
DNA: TGTGCCAGTAGCCTTGTAGCCAGTAGCTCCTACGAGCAGTACTTC
size: -
V: TRBV19
D: -
J: TRBJ2-7

CDR3: CASSASGGTDNQPQHF
DNA: TGTGCCAGCAGCGCTTCGGGCGGGACGGATAATCAGCCCCAGCATTTT
size: -
V: TRBV7-9
D: -
J: TRBJ1-5

CDR3: CASSPTGVTEAFF
DNA: TGTGCCAGCAGTCCTACAGGGGTTACTGAAGCTTTCTTT
size: -
V: TRBV27
D: TRBD1
J: TRBJ1-1

CDR3: CASSTRTGGYEQYF
DNA: TGTGCCAGCAGCACCCGGACAGGGGGCTACGAGCAGTACTTC
size: -
V: TRBV11-2
D: TRBD1
J: TRBJ2-7

CDR3: CASSGYQVGSYNEQFF
DNA: TGTGCCAGCAGTGGGTATCAGGTGGGCTCCTACAATGAGCAGTTCTTC
size: few
V: TRBV2
D: -
J: TRBJ2-1

CDR3: CASSPPTTTDTQYF
DNA: TGCGCCAGCAGCCCACCGACTACGACAGATACGCAGTATTTT
size: -
V: TRBV5-1
D: -
J: TRBJ2-3

CDR3: CATSRDLREQYF
DNA: TGTGCCACCAGCAGAGACCTCCGCGAGCAGTACTTC
size: -
V: TRBV15
D: -
J: TRBJ2-7

CDR3: CASSFTSGRAPSYEQYF
DNA: TGTGCCAGCAGCTTCACTAGCGGGAGGGCCCCCTCCTACGAGCAGTACTTC
size: few
V: TRBV5-4
D: TRBD2
J: TRBJ2-7

CDR3: CASSQGVSQPQHF
DNA: TGTGCCAGCAGTCAGGGGGTAAGTCAGCCCCAGCATTTT
size: -
V: TRBV27
D: TRBD1
J: TRBJ1-5

CDR3: CASSVELAGAHRLPGELFF
DNA: TGTGCCAGCAGCGTTGAACTAGCGGGGGCCCACCGTTTACCCGGGGAGCTGTTTTTT
size: -
V: TRBV9
D: TRBD2
J: TRBJ2-2

CDR3: CAYNRFSYNEQFF
DNA: TGTGCCTACAACAGGTTCTCCTACAATGAGCAGTTCTTC
size: -
V: TRBV5-6
D: -
J: TRBJ2-1

CDR3: CASSFGEQGGTGELFF
DNA: TGCGCCAGCAGCTTCGGCGAACAGGGGGGAACCGGGGAGCTGTTTTTT
size: -
V: TRBV5-1
D: TRBD1
J: TRBJ2-2

CDR3: CASGLSREAFF
DNA: TGTGCCAGCGGACTCAGCAGGGAAGCTTTCTTT
size: -
V: TRBV6-6
D: -
J: TRBJ1-1

CDR3: CASSYRTGVYNEQFF
DNA: TGTGCCAGCAGCTACAGAACAGGGGTCTACAATGAGCAGTTCTTC
size: -
V: TRBV5-4
D: TRBD1
J: TRBJ2-1

CDR3: CAISESTSGGNEQFF
DNA: TGTGCCATCAGTGAGTCAACTAGCGGGGGAAATGAGCAGTTCTTC
size: -
V: TRBV10-3
D: TRBD2
J: TRBJ2-1

CDR3: CASSLYGEGGPGNTIYF
DNA: TGTGCCAGCAGTTTATATGGGGAAGGGGGTCCCGGAAACACCATATATTTT
size: -
V: TRBV28
D: -
J: TRBJ1-3

CDR3: CASSVTPGGVNIQYF
DNA: TGTGCCAGCAGTGTGACTCCGGGGGGGGTAAACATTCAGTACTTC
size: -
V: TRBV6-1
D: TRBD2
J: TRBJ2-4

CDR3: CASSPGSRGIYEQYF
DNA: TGCGCCAGCAGCCCTGGGTCGCGGGGAATCTACGAGCAGTACTTC
size: -
V: TRBV4-1
D: -
J: TRBJ2-7

CDR3: CASSWIGQATGELFF
DNA: TGTGCCAGCAGCTGGATCGGACAGGCCACCGGGGAGCTGTTTTTT
size: -
V: TRBV5-8
D: TRBD1
J: TRBJ2-2

CDR3: CAISGGGVEVYTF
DNA: TGTGCCATCAGTGGGGGGGGAGTTGAAGTCTACACCTTC
size: -
V: TRBV10-3
D: -
J: TRBJ1-2

CDR3: CASSTQQGGYTF
DNA: TGTGCCAGTAGTACACAACAGGGAGGCTACACCTTC
size: -
V: TRBV19
D: -
J: TRBJ1-2

CDR3: CASSLATNYGYTF
DNA: TGCGCCAGCAGCTTGGCCACTAACTATGGCTACACCTTC
size: -
V: TRBV5-1
D: -
J: TRBJ1-2

CDR3: CASSPRTGGAVGELFF
DNA: TGTGCCAGCAGCCCTCGGACAGGGGGCGCAGTCGGGGAGCTGTTTTTT
size: -
V: TRBV9
D: TRBD1
J: TRBJ2-2

CDR3: CASARDSHYEQYF
DNA: TGTGCCAGTGCGCGGGACAGCCACTACGAGCAGTACTTC
size: -
V: TRBV19
D: -
J: TRBJ2-7

CDR3: CASSPNRLAGGLNEQFF
DNA: TGTGCCAGCAGTCCGAACCGACTAGCGGGGGGGCTAAATGAGCAGTTCTTC
size: few
V: TRBV27
D: TRBD2
J: TRBJ2-1

CDR3: CASSLTSGSIGNEQFF
DNA: TGTGCCAGCAGCTTGACTAGCGGGAGTATTGGCAATGAGCAGTTCTTC
size: once
V: TRBV11-3
D: TRBD2
J: TRBJ2-1

CDR3: CASSVDSYNEQFF
DNA: TGTGCTAGCAGCGTGGACAGCTACAATGAGCAGTTCTTC
size: -
V: TRBV7-7
D: -
J: TRBJ2-1

CDR3: CASSPNGQGNLGNTIYF
DNA: TGTGCCAGCTCACCAAATGGACAGGGGAATTTGGGAAACACCATATATTTT
size: -
V: TRBV18
D: TRBD1
J: TRBJ1-3

CDR3: CASSPNRAGTQYF
DNA: TGTGCCAGCAGCCCTAATCGTGCGGGGACCCAGTACTTC
size: -
V: TRBV6-6
D: -
J: TRBJ2-5

CDR3: CASSTSGQGALNEQFF
DNA: TGTGCCAGTAGTACTTCGGGACAGGGGGCTTTAAATGAGCAGTTCTTC
size: -
V: TRBV19
D: TRBD1
J: TRBJ2-1

CDR3: CASRPRTSGTNNEQFF
DNA: TGTGCAAGTCGCCCCCGGACTAGCGGGACAAACAATGAGCAGTTCTTC
size: -
V: TRBV12-2
D: -
J: TRBJ2-1

CDR3: CASSPGTGEKLFF
DNA: TGCGCCAGCAGCCCGGGGACAGGTGAAAAACTGTTTTTT
size: -
V: TRBV5-1
D: TRBD1
J: TRBJ1-4

CDR3: CASREGFGNTEAFF
DNA: TGCGCCAGCAGAGAGGGCTTTGGGAACACTGAAGCTTTCTTT
size: few
V: TRBV4-1
D: -
J: TRBJ1-1

CDR3: CASSLQGAGGYEQYF
DNA: TGTGCCAGCAGTTTACAGGGGGCAGGGGGCTACGAGCAGTACTTC
size: -
V: TRBV27
D: TRBD1
J: TRBJ2-7

CDR3: CASTVEAGELFF
DNA: TGTGCCAGCACTGTGGAGGCCGGGGAGCTGTTTTTT
size: -
V: TRBV2
D: -
J: TRBJ2-2

CDR3: CASRTSRNEQFF
DNA: TGTGCCAGCAGGACAAGTAGGAATGAGCAGTTCTTC
size: -
V: TRBV2
D: -
J: TRBJ2-1

CDR3: CASSLPGEPYNEQFF
DNA: TGTGCCAGCAGTTTACCGGGAGAACCTTACAATGAGCAGTTCTTC
size: -
V: TRBV28
D: -
J: TRBJ2-1

CDR3: CASSQVLAGRETQYF
DNA: TGTGCCAGCAGCCAAGTACTAGCGGGGCGAGAGACCCAGTACTTC
size: -
V: TRBV14
D: TRBD2
J: TRBJ2-5

CDR3: CASRTTGTGYEQYF
DNA: TGTGCCAGCAGAACGACCGGGACAGGATACGAGCAGTACTTC
size: -
V: TRBV28
D: TRBD1
J: TRBJ2-7

CDR3: CSVGGEGTASAEQYF
DNA: TGCAGCGTGGGGGGTGAGGGGACAGCTTCGGCCGAGCAGTACTTC
size: -
V: TRBV29-1
D: -
J: TRBJ2-7

CDR3: CASSLRTAKGDTIYF
DNA: TGTGCCAGCAGCCTCCGGACAGCCAAGGGGGACACCATATATTTT
size: -
V: TRBV28
D: -
J: TRBJ1-3

CDR3: CASSYSAGSYEQYF
DNA: TGTGCCAGCAGTTACTCCGCAGGATCCTACGAGCAGTACTTC
size: -
V: TRBV6-6
D: -
J: TRBJ2-7

CDR3: CAWSVREGVGMNTEAFF
DNA: TGTGCCTGGAGTGTACGGGAGGGGGTGGGGATGAACACTGAAGCTTTCTTT
size: -
V: TRBV30
D: -
J: TRBJ1-1

CDR3: CASSLGSAGGPPYEQYF
DNA: TGCGCCAGCAGCTTGGGTTCGGCGGGGGGTCCCCCCTACGAGCAGTACTTC
size: -
V: TRBV5-1
D: TRBD2
J: TRBJ2-7

CDR3: CASSSGLVLNEQFF
DNA: TGTGCCAGCAGCTCGGGACTAGTTCTCAATGAGCAGTTCTTC
size: -
V: TRBV9
D: TRBD2
J: TRBJ2-1

CDR3: CASSPGTYSYNEQFF
DNA: TGTGCCAGCAGCCCTGGGACTTACTCATACAATGAGCAGTTCTTC
size: -
V: TRBV7-2
D: -
J: TRBJ2-1